This is a list of T cell receptor beta chains from one sample in a study of CD8 T cells in ankylosing spondylitis. TCRdb re-called the 5' RACE reads through MiXCR, storing one row per CDR3 protein. The sample lists about 330,000 distinct CDR3 sequences; 6.5% to 10% were seen once. The sequencing input was blood, either unsorted or a sorted T cell fraction (not recorded which). Receptor source: a male donor with ankylosing spondylitis. Both conserved end residues are trimmed from each CDR3.

v_gene	j_gene	CDR3aa
TRBV6-1	TRBJ2-7	ASSRQEGSYEQY
TRBV12-5	TRBJ2-1	ASGLGTRNNEQF
TRBV5-1	TRBJ2-1	ASSPGGSYNEQF
TRBV7-3	TRBJ2-3	ASSGGQVGTDTQY
TRBV2	TRBJ2-4	ASRDRNIQY
TRBV6-5	TRBJ2-1	ASSYGLASHNEQF
TRBV5-1	TRBJ2-7	ASGAASGSYDEQY
TRBV7-9	TRBJ1-4	ASSPSITNEKLF
TRBV6-1	TRBJ2-7	ASRTAAGNIYEQY
TRBV5-1	TRBJ2-7	ASSLEQGTYEQY
TRBV28	TRBJ2-2	ASSPLRVGELF
TRBV2	TRBJ2-5	ASRGTGGQETQY
TRBV4-3	TRBJ1-2	ASSQAGYDYT
TRBV5-1	TRBJ2-7	ASSYGSYEQY
TRBV5-1	TRBJ2-7	ASTPRQGEQY
TRBV7-2	TRBJ1-2	ASSTRGISGYT
TRBV15	TRBJ2-2	ATSRDQGRNTGELF
TRBV6-6	TRBJ2-7	ASNTGSYEQY
TRBV12-3/TRBV12-4	TRBJ2-3	ASSRRGGVDTQY
TRBV12-3/TRBV12-4	TRBJ2-7	ASSFVTGGEQY
TRBV10-3	TRBJ2-2	AISESRQGDTGELF
TRBV10-3	TRBJ2-1	AISEPWGNEQF
TRBV15	TRBJ2-1	ATSRDMTRTLNEQF
TRBV4-2	TRBJ2-3	ASSQEAGPADTQY
TRBV11-2	TRBJ2-3	ASSLESGGYPPSPDTQY
TRBV4-2	TRBJ2-2	ATGGSNTGELF
TRBV6-2/TRBV6-3	TRBJ2-4	ASSRGRPDIQY
TRBV18	TRBJ1-2	ASSISTGGARNYGYT
TRBV15	TRBJ2-7	ATSSFGTGSSYEQY
TRBV11-2	TRBJ2-1	ASSLGEYNEQF
TRBV12-3/TRBV12-4	TRBJ2-7	ASSLESSGGYEQY
TRBV6-5	TRBJ2-7	ASSYGRISYEQY
TRBV4-3	TRBJ2-3	ASSRTKAGSTDTQY
TRBV7-2	TRBJ2-1	ASSLRLNNEQF
TRBV12-3/TRBV12-4	TRBJ1-1	ASSLTGQGTEAF
TRBV28	TRBJ1-2	ASSYGNSAYGYT
TRBV20-1	TRBJ1-5	SALRGNQPQH
TRBV7-8	TRBJ2-5	ASSLGAGLQETQY
TRBV3-1	TRBJ2-7	ASSFGGLAASYEQY
TRBV4-2	TRBJ2-7	ASSQEASDSYEQY
TRBV27	TRBJ2-7	ASTVRLGYEQY
TRBV12-3/TRBV12-4	TRBJ1-5	ASRSMNQPQH
TRBV6-5	TRBJ1-1	ASRPGGREAF
TRBV11-2	TRBJ2-3	ASSFSSTDTQY
TRBV7-2	TRBJ1-5	ASSLDGQDLQPQH
TRBV29-1	TRBJ2-1	SVRTSGGYNEQF
TRBV20-1	TRBJ2-2	SARGWSGRDTGELF
TRBV7-8	TRBJ1-1	ASSQTGGPGNTEAF
TRBV3-1	TRBJ2-7	ASRQGDEQY
TRBV20-1	TRBJ2-1	SARLAGTGVDNEQF
TRBV10-1	TRBJ2-3	ASSRDSSTDTQY
TRBV7-2	TRBJ2-5	ASSLRLLRRETQY
TRBV4-3	TRBJ2-6	ASSQDEDRFGANVLT
TRBV9	TRBJ2-2	ASSVHPGLNTGELF
TRBV4-2	TRBJ1-5	ASSQDMGRGSQPQH
TRBV7-9	TRBJ2-7	ASSSGLGPHSYEQY
TRBV5-1	TRBJ1-1	ASSSSHGTEAF
TRBV2	TRBJ2-1	ASSELGYEQF
TRBV5-5	TRBJ1-1	ASSSSNTEAF